This T cell receptor (beta chain) was identified during a study of blood T cell repertoires in COVID-19. On the study more broadly: Acute-phase and convalescent COVID-19 samples originated in the United States, Italy and Spain. The analysed material was cDNA or gDNA that came from T cells, B-cell-depleted T cells, or PBMCs.

Original processing methods: Scientists estimated how many nucleated cells there were by amplifying reference gene primers. Sequencing used immunoSEQ multiplex PCR; TCRdb keeps in-frame clones, though not all of them. That table is the source of V, J and clone size, and D and trimming were worked out from the DNA. Here the sample spans 300,000 to 400,000 clones, around 84% being singletons. This clonotype originated in a human donor in a cohort sampled during active COVID-19. The specimen sequenced was peripheral blood.

The CDR3 protein is CASYYLGTGGGGQYF. CDR3 coding DNA: TGTGCCAGCTATTACCTTGGTACAGGGGGCGGCGGGCAGTACTTC. The chain is built from TRBV2 and TRBJ2-7; 9 bases map to TRBD1. The germline gives CDR1 SNHLY, CDR2 FYNNEI. The CDR3 consists of 15 residues. V trimming: 8 bases; J trimming: 9 bases; junction bases outside the gene matches: 17.